Listed below are T cell receptor beta chains from one sample, sequenced in a study of a mutant IDH1 vaccine in newly diagnosed glioma. The assay was immunoSEQ multiplex PCR, and TCRdb's table has in-frame clones only and misses some. The sample contains 73,000 or so clones, 84% of which appear only once. No antigen is known for these receptors. The sample in question was PBMCs, obtained from a glioma patient whose treatment included an IDH1 peptide vaccine. These receptors originate from a man between 18 and 35 years old with glioma. Both conserved end residues are part of each CDR3. Fields, in order: D gene, CDR3 length, J gene, clone size, V gene, CDR3 DNA, CDR3 protein. D genes are given only for firm matches. Not all rows give a size; the values are once, few, many and, for expanded clones, a class.

d_gene: TRBD1; len: 17; j_gene: TRBJ2-7; abundance: .; v_gene: TRBV7-6; CDR3nt: TGTGCCAGCAGCTCCGGCCGGGACAGGGCCCTCTCCTACGAGCAGTACTTC; CDR3aa: CASSSGRDRALSYEQYF
d_gene: TRBD1; len: 13; j_gene: TRBJ2-7; abundance: .; v_gene: TRBV5-6; CDR3nt: TGTGCCAGCAGCTTTAAGGACAGGGACGCGCAGTACTTC; CDR3aa: CASSFKDRDAQYF
d_gene: .; len: 13; j_gene: TRBJ2-7; abundance: .; v_gene: TRBV7-2; CDR3nt: TGTGCCAGCAGCTTAGAAATTCGGGACGAGCAGTACTTC; CDR3aa: CASSLEIRDEQYF
d_gene: .; len: 13; j_gene: TRBJ1-2; abundance: .; v_gene: TRBV19; CDR3nt: TGTGCCAGTAGTTCCCACAGGCACTATGGCTACACCTTC; CDR3aa: CASSSHRHYGYTF
d_gene: .; len: 13; j_gene: TRBJ1-1; abundance: few; v_gene: TRBV5-1; CDR3nt: TGCGCCAGCAGCTTGGGGAGGGAGGGGGAAGCTTTCTTT; CDR3aa: CASSLGREGEAFF
d_gene: .; len: 14; j_gene: TRBJ1-4; abundance: .; v_gene: TRBV18; CDR3nt: TGTGCCAGCTCAAGGTCAGGAAGAAATGAAAAACTGTTTTTT; CDR3aa: CASSRSGRNEKLFF
d_gene: .; len: 15; j_gene: TRBJ2-7; abundance: .; v_gene: TRBV7-6; CDR3nt: TGTGCCAGCAGCGCCGAGGACCGAAGCTCCTACGAGCAGTACTTC; CDR3aa: CASSAEDRSSYEQYF
d_gene: .; len: 12; j_gene: TRBJ1-1; abundance: few; v_gene: TRBV28; CDR3nt: TGTGCCAGCAGCTTAGGATACACTGAAGCTTTCTTT; CDR3aa: CASSLGYTEAFF
d_gene: TRBD2; len: 16; j_gene: TRBJ2-3; abundance: .; v_gene: TRBV2; CDR3nt: TGTGCCAGCTCTGATGTGGCGGGGGGCACCAGGGGTACGCAGTATTTT; CDR3aa: CASSDVAGGTRGTQYF
d_gene: .; len: 15; j_gene: TRBJ2-7; abundance: .; v_gene: TRBV4-2; CDR3nt: TGTGCCAGCAGCCAAGAATCCAGGGGGGAATACGAGCAGTACTTC; CDR3aa: CASSQESRGEYEQYF
d_gene: TRBD1; len: 13; j_gene: TRBJ1-1; abundance: .; v_gene: TRBV30; CDR3nt: TGTGCCCACCACCAGGGGGCGTTCGCTGAAGCTTTCTTT; CDR3aa: CAHHQGAFAEAFF
d_gene: TRBD1; len: 17; j_gene: TRBJ1-2; abundance: .; v_gene: TRBV7-9; CDR3nt: TGTGCCAGCAGAGGCTCCGGGACAGGGGGAGAAAACTATGGCTACACCTTC; CDR3aa: CASRGSGTGGENYGYTF
d_gene: .; len: 16; j_gene: TRBJ2-3; abundance: once; v_gene: TRBV6-5; CDR3nt: TGTGCCAGCAGTTACTCGCGGCAGGTGATCACAGATACGCAGTATTTT; CDR3aa: CASSYSRQVITDTQYF
d_gene: .; len: 15; j_gene: TRBJ1-2; abundance: .; v_gene: TRBV7-3; CDR3nt: TGTGCCAGCAGCGTAAACAACGACCCTAACTATGGCTACACCTTC; CDR3aa: CASSVNNDPNYGYTF
d_gene: .; len: 15; j_gene: TRBJ1-1; abundance: .; v_gene: TRBV7-9; CDR3nt: TGTGCCAGCAGCCCCCCAGGTGTCGGGGACACTGAAGCTTTCTTT; CDR3aa: CASSPPGVGDTEAFF
d_gene: TRBD2; len: 16; j_gene: TRBJ2-3; abundance: .; v_gene: TRBV9; CDR3nt: TGTGCCAGCAGCGTAGCTAGCGGAGGGGGCACAGATACGCAGTATTTT; CDR3aa: CASSVASGGGTDTQYF
d_gene: .; len: 14; j_gene: TRBJ2-7; abundance: .; v_gene: TRBV5-1; CDR3nt: TGCGCCAGCAGCTTGGATAGAGTGGCGTACGAGCAGTACTTC; CDR3aa: CASSLDRVAYEQYF
d_gene: .; len: 16; j_gene: TRBJ2-3; abundance: .; v_gene: TRBV14; CDR3nt: TGTGCCAGCAGCCCGGACAGTTGGACTAGCACAGATACGCAGTATTTT; CDR3aa: CASSPDSWTSTDTQYF
d_gene: .; len: 15; j_gene: TRBJ1-2; abundance: .; v_gene: TRBV2; CDR3nt: TGTGCCAGCAGTGAGGGGACACCAGGGAACTATGGCTACACCTTC; CDR3aa: CASSEGTPGNYGYTF
d_gene: .; len: 16; j_gene: TRBJ1-4; abundance: .; v_gene: TRBV4-1; CDR3nt: TGCGCCAGCAGCCAAAATATTCAGGCATCGCTTGAAAAACTGTTTTTT; CDR3aa: CASSQNIQASLEKLFF
d_gene: .; len: 13; j_gene: TRBJ1-6; abundance: .; v_gene: TRBV12-5; CDR3nt: TGTGCTAGTGGTTCGGGGTGGGATTCACCCCTCCACTTT; CDR3aa: CASGSGWDSPLHF
d_gene: TRBD2; len: 15; j_gene: TRBJ2-1; abundance: .; v_gene: TRBV5-4; CDR3nt: TGTGCCAGCAGGGACGGACTAGCAGGATTCAATGAGCAGTTCTTC; CDR3aa: CASRDGLAGFNEQFF